This T cell receptor (gamma chain) was obtained from a study of gamma-delta chains in newborns, infants, children. TCRdb re-identified clones in the reads via CATT. The sample carries approximately 770 gamma-chain clones, about 2.5% recorded once. The CDR3 contains 12 residues. CDR1 and CDR2 from the germline V gene are GITISATS and ISYDGTV (reference sequence). In its sample, this clone was seen a few times. A far bigger clonotype differs at one base, so this is likely a read error. This chain uses TRGV9 with TRGJ1 or TRGJ2. The receptor's source is a child who was a newborn, infant or young child, either healthy, febrile or measles-vaccinated (not recorded which). The sequenced material came from blood. The CDR3 loop is CALWEGYYKKLF. The DNA of the CDR3 is TGTGCCCTGTGGGAGGGTTATTATAAGAAACTCTTT.